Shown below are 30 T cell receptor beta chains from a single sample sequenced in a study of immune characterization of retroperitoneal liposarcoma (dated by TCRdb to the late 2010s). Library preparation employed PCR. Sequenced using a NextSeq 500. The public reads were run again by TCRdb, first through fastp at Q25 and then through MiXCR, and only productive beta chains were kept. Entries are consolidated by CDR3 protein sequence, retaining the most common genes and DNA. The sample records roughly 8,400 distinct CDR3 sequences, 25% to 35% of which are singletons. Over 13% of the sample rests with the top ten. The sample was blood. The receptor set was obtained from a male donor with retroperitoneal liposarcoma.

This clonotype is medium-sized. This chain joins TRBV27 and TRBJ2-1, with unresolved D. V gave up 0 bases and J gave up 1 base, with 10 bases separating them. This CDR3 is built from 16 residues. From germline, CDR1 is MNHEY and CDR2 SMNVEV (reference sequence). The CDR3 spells CASSLSLGDSYNEQFF. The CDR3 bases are TGTGCCAGCAGTTTATCATTGGGTGATTCCTACAATGAGCAGTTCTTC.

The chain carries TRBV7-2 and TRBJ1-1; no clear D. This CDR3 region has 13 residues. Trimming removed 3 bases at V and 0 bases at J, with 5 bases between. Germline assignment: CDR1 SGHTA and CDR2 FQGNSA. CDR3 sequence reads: CASSFGMNTEAFF. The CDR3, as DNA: TGTGCCAGCAGCTTCGGTATGAACACTGAAGCTTTCTTT.

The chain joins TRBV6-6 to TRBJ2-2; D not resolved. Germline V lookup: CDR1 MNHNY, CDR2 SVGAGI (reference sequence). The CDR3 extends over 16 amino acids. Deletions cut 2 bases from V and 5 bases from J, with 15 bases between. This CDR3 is CASSYVPSGNTGELFF. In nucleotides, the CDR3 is TGTGCCAGCAGTTACGTACCTTCCGGTAATACCGGGGAGCTGTTTTTT.

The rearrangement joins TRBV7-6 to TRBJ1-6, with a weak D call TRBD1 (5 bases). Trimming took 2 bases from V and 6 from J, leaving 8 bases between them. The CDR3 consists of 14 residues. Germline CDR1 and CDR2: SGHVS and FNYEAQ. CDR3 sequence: CASSLKGFNSPLHF. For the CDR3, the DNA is TGTGCCAGCAGCTTAAAGGGGTTTAATTCACCCCTCCACTTT. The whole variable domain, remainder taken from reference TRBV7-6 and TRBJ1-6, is GAGVSQSPRYKVTKRGQDVALRCDPISGHVSLYWYRQALGQGPEFLTYFNYEAQQDKSGLPNDRFSAERPEGSISTLTIQRTEQRDSAMYRCASSLKGFNSPLHFGNGTRLTVT.

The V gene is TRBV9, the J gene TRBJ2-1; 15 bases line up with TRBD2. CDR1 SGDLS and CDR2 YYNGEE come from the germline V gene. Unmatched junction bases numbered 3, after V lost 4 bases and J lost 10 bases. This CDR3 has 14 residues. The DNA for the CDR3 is TGTGCCAGCAGCCCTGGGACTAGCGGGAGGGAGCAGTTCTTC. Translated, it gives CASSPGTSGREQFF.

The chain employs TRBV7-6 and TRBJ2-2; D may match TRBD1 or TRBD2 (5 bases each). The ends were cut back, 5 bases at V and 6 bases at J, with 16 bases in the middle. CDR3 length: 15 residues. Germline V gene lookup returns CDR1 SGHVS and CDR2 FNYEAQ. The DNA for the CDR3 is TGTGCCAGCAGCCGGGAAGGGGCGCTGGCCGGGGAGCTGTTTTTT. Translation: CASSREGALAGELFF.

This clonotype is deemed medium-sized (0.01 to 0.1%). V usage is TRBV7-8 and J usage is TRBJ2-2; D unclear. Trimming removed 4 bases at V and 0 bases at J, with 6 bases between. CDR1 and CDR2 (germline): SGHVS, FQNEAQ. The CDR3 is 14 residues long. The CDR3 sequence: CASSSFTNTGELFF. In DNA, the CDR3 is TGTGCCAGCAGCTCCTTTACGAACACCGGGGAGCTGTTTTTT. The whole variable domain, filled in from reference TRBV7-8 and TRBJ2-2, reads GAGVSQSPRYKVAKRGQDVALRCDPISGHVSLFWYQQALGQGPEFLTYFQNEAQLDKSGLPSDRFFAERPEGSVSTLKIQRTQQEDSAVYLCASSSFTNTGELFFGEGSRLTVL.

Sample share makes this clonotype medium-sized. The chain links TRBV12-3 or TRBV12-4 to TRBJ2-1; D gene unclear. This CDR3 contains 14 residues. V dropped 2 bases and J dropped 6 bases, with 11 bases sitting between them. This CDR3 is CASSLFDWGNEQFF. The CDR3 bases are TGTGCCAGCAGTTTATTCGATTGGGGCAATGAGCAGTTCTTC.

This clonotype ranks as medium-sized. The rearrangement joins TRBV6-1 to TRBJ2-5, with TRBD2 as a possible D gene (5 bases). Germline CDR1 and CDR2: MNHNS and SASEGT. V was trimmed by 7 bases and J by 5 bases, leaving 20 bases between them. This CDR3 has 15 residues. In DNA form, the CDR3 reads TGTGCCAGCAACCCTCTGGGGAAGCCGGGGGAGACCCAGTACTTC. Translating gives CASNPLGKPGETQYF.

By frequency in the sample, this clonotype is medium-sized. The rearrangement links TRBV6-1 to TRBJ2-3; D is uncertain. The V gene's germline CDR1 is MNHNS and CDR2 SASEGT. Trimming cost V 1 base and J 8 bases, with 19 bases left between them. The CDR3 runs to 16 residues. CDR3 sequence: CASSEEFGSFGATQYF. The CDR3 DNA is TGTGCCAGCAGTGAAGAGTTTGGGTCTTTTGGAGCTACGCAGTATTTT.

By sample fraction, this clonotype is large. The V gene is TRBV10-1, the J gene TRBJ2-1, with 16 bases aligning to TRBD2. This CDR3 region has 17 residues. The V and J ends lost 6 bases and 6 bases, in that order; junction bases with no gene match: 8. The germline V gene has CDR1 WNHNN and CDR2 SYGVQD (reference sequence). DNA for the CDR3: TGCGCCAGCAGCAAGGGACTAGCGGGAGGGCCTAGCAATGAGCAGTTCTTC. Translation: CASSKGLAGGPSNEQFF.

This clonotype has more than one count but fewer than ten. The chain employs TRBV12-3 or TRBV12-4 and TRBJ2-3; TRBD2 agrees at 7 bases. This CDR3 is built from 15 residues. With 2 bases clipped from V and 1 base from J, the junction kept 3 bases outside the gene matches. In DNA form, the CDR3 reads TGTGCCAGCAGTTTACGGGGGGTGGGCACAGATACGCAGTATTTT. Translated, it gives CASSLRGVGTDTQYF.

Written as DNA, the CDR3 is TGCGCCAGCAGATCTTCGGAGCGGGAAGAGACCCAGTACTTC. This encodes CASRSSEREETQYF. The V call is TRBV5-1, the J call TRBJ2-5, with a possible D match to TRBD2 (6 bases). The V and J ends lost 5 bases and 3 bases respectively, with 14 bases between them. In germline, CDR1 is SGHRS, CDR2 YFSETQ. This CDR3 is 14 amino acids long.

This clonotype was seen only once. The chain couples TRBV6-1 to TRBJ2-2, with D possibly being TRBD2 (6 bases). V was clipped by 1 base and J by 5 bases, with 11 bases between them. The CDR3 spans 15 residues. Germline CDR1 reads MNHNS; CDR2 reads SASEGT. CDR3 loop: CASSEVGAGTGELFF. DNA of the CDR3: TGTGCCAGCAGTGAAGTGGGAGCGGGTACCGGGGAGCTGTTTTTT.

CDR3 bases: TGCGCCAGCAGCCAACCGGTAAGAGGTCCCTACGAGCAGTACTTC. Translating it yields CASSQPVRGPYEQYF. The V call is TRBV4-1, the J call TRBJ2-5; no clear D. The J call may be wrong; the DNA end is better matched by TRBJ2-7. The CDR3 extends over 15 amino acids. Germline lookup yields CDR1 MGHRA and CDR2 YSYEKL.

The CDR3 sequence is CASSYIFVGSGSTYEQFF. CDR3 coding DNA: TGTGCCAGCAGTTACATCTTCGTGGGTAGCGGGAGCACCTACGAGCAGTTCTTC. This rearrangement joins TRBV6-5 to TRBJ2-3; TRBD2 aligns across 9 bases. The J call may not be correct, given that the DNA end is closer to TRBJ2-1. This CDR3 spans 18 amino acids. The germline V gene has CDR1 MNHEY and CDR2 SVGAGI.

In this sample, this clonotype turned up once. The CDR3: CASSLSRGSNQPQHF. In DNA form, the CDR3 reads TGTGCCAGCAGTTTATCAAGGGGAAGCAATCAGCCCCAGCATTTT. The V and J genes are TRBV6-1 and TRBJ1-5, with D possibly matching TRBD1 (5 bases). CDR1 and CDR2 (germline): MNHNS, SASEGT. This CDR3 has 15 residues. Trimming pared 5 bases from V and 1 base from J, leaving 12 bases between.

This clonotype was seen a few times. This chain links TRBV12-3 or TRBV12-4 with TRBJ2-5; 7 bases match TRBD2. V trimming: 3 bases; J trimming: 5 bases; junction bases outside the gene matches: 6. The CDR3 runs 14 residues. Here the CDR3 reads CASSLWREQETQYF. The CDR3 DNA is TGTGCCAGCAGTTTGTGGCGGGAGCAGGAGACCCAGTACTTC.

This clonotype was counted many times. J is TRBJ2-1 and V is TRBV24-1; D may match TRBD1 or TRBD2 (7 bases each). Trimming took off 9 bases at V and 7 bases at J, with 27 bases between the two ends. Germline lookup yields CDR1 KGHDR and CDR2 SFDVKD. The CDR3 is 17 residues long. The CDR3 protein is CATGEGAGELEWNEQFF. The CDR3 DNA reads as TGTGCCACCGGAGAGGGGGCGGGAGAGCTCGAGTGGAATGAGCAGTTCTTC.

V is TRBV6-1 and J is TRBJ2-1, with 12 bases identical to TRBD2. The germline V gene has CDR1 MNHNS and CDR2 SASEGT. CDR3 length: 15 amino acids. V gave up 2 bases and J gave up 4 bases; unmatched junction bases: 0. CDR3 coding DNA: TGTGCCAGCAGTGAACTAGCGGGAGGGTACAATGAGCAGTTCTTC. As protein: CASSELAGGYNEQFF.

The CDR3 sequence: CASSFGGQGATKNIQYF. CDR3 bases: TGTGCCAGCAGTTTCGGGGGACAGGGGGCGACCAAAAACATTCAGTACTTC. V is TRBV12-3 or TRBV12-4 and J is TRBJ2-4, with 12 bases lining up with TRBD1. The ends lost 3 bases at V and 2 bases at J; junction bases unmatched: 5. The CDR3 has 17 residues.

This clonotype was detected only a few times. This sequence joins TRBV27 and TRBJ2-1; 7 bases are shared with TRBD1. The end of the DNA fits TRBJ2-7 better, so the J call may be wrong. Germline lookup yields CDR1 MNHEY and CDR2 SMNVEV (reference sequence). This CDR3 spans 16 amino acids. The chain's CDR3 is CASSSSGTESSYEQYF. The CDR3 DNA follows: TGTGCCAGCAGTTCGTCCGGGACAGAAAGCTCCTACGAGCAGTACTTC.

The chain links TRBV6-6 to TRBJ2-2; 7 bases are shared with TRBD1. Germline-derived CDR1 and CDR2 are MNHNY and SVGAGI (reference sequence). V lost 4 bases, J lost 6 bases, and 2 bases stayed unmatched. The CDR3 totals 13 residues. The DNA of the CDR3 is TGTGCCAGCAGTTGGGACAGTCCCGGGGAGCTGTTTTTT. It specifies CASSWDSPGELFF.

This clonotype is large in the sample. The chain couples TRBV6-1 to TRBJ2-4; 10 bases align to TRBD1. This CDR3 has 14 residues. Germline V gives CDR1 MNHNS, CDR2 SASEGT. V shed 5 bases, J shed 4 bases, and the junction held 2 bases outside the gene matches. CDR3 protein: CASSSDRGKNIQYF. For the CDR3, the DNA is TGTGCCAGCAGTTCGGACAGGGGGAAAAACATTCAGTACTTC.

DNA for the CDR3: TGTGCCAGCAGTTACGGGCTCGGTGAGACCCAGTACTTC. Encoded protein: CASSYGLGETQYF. The chain couples TRBV6-6 to TRBJ2-5; D uncertain. The germline gives CDR1 MNHNY, CDR2 SVGAGI (reference sequence). V was clipped by 2 bases and J by 5 bases, with 9 bases between them. The CDR3 runs 13 residues.

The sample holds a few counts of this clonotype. CDR3 coding DNA: TGTGCCAGCCCCTATGGGGAGGCTACCTACGAGCAGTACTTC. Translating it yields CASPYGEATYEQYF. The chain is built from TRBV6-1 and TRBJ2-7; a possible D gene is TRBD2 (6 bases). V lost 8 bases to trimming and J lost 2 bases, with 16 bases between them. The CDR3 loop spans 14 amino acids. Looked up from germline, CDR1 is MNHNS and CDR2 is SASEGT.

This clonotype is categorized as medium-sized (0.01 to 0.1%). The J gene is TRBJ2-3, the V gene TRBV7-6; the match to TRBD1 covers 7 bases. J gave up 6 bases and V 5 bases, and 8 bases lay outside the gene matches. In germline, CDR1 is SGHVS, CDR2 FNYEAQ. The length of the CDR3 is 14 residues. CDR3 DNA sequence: TGTGCCAGCAGCCTCAGACAGGGATCGGATACGCAGTATTTT. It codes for CASSLRQGSDTQYF.

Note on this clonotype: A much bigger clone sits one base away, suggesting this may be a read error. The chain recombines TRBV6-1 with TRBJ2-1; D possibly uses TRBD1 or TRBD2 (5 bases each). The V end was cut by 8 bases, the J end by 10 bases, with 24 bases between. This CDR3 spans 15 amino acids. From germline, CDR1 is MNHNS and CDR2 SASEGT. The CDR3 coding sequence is TGTGCCAGCCTGCGCGGGCAGGGAGTGCTCTACGAGCAGTTCTTC. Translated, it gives CASLRGQGVLYEQFF.

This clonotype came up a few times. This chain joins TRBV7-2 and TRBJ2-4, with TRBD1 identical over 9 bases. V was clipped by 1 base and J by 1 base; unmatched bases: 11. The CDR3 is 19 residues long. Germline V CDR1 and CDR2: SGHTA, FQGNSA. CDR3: CASSLEGPTGGFAKNIQYF. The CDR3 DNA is TGTGCCAGCAGCTTAGAAGGGCCCACAGGGGGCTTTGCCAAAAACATTCAGTACTTC. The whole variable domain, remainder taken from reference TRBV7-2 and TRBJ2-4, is GAGVSQSPSNKVTEKGKDVELRCDPISGHTALYWYRQSLGQGLEFLIYFQGNSAPDKSGLPSDRFSAERTGGSVSTLTIQRTQQEDSAVYLCASSLEGPTGGFAKNIQYFGAGTRLSVL.

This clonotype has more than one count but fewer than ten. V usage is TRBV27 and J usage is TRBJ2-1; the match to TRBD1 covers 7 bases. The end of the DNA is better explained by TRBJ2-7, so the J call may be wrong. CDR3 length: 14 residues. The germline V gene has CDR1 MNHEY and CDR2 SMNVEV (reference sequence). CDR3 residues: CASSWGQLAYEQYF. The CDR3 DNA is TGTGCCAGCAGTTGGGGACAGCTGGCTTACGAGCAGTACTTC.